Following are 8 T cell receptor beta chains from one sample sequenced in a study of prognosis after radiotherapy for stage I lung cancer. Two-round multiplex PCR on genomic DNA was the method by which TCR beta CDR3 was amplified. Round one of PCR was performed, and it used primers specific to each TRBV and TRBJ gene. MiXCR, run by TCRdb on the multiplex PCR reads, gives a single entry per CDR3 protein. The repertoire holds 15,000 to 20,000 distinct CDR3 sequences, with 29% as singletons. This specimen was PBMCs, taken before or after stereotactic body radiation therapy (not recorded which). These receptors originate from a donor over 45 with non-small cell lung cancer.

This clonotype was recorded many times. The chain joins TRBV5-1 to TRBJ2-7; 11 bases match TRBD1. V was pared by 1 base and J by 7 bases, with 7 bases of the junction left unmatched. Per the germline V gene, CDR1 is SGHRS and CDR2 is YFSETQ. The CDR3 contains 15 residues. In DNA, the CDR3 is TGCGCCAGCAGCTTGCCAGGACAGGGGGCGCGTGAGCAGTACTTC. This encodes CASSLPGQGAREQYF.

This clonotype appeared many times. V and J are TRBV7-9 and TRBJ2-2; 8 bases line up with TRBD1. The CDR3 has 15 residues. Germline V CDR1 and CDR2: SEHNR, FQNEAQ (reference sequence). After removal of 5 bases from V and 4 bases from J, the junction contained 6 bases not matched to a gene. Here the CDR3 DNA reads TGTGCCAGCAGCCCGGACAGGGTTGGCACCGGGGAGCTGTTTTTT. This encodes CASSPDRVGTGELFF.

At least ten counts were recorded for this clonotype. The chain uses TRBV27 and TRBJ2-4, with a weak D call TRBD1 (6 bases). The V and J ends lost 8 bases and 10 bases respectively, with 24 bases between them. The germline CDR1 and CDR2 sequences are MNHEY and SMNVEV (reference sequence). This CDR3 contains 15 residues. In DNA form, the CDR3 reads TGTGCCAGCTCCCATGAAGGGACAAGCATGAATATTCAGTACTTC. Its protein product is CASSHEGTSMNIQYF.

Many counts were recorded for this clonotype. V is TRBV6-2 or TRBV6-3 and J is TRBJ1-1; 8 bases agree with TRBD1. CDR1 MNHEY and CDR2 SVGEGT come from the germline V gene. J gave up 1 base and V 6 bases, and 4 bases lay outside the gene matches. This CDR3 contains 14 residues. CDR3 DNA sequence: TGTGCCAGCAGACAGACAGGGGAGAACACTGAAGCTTTCTTT. It codes for CASRQTGENTEAFF.

The table lists this clonotype with many counts. This rearrangement joins TRBV12-3 or TRBV12-4 to TRBJ2-5, with 7 bases matching TRBD2. The CDR3 contains 15 residues. V lost 6 bases and J lost 2; bases outside the gene matches: 9. This CDR3 reads CASRPSSGPQETQYF. DNA of the CDR3: TGTGCCAGCAGGCCGTCTAGCGGTCCTCAAGAGACCCAGTACTTC.

This clonotype was found many times. The chain employs TRBV7-9 and TRBJ2-1, with 13 bases lining up with TRBD2. The CDR3 covers 16 residues. Losses at the gene ends were 5 bases for V and 6 bases for J; bases not matched to a gene: 7. Germline assignment: CDR1 SEHNR and CDR2 FQNEAQ (reference sequence). CDR3 protein: CASSLPTSGRANEQFF. The CDR3 DNA reads as TGTGCCAGCAGCCTACCCACTAGCGGGAGGGCCAATGAGCAGTTCTTC.

This clonotype counts as medium-sized (0.01 to 0.1%). The chain uses TRBV11-2 and TRBJ2-1; D may be TRBD1 (6 bases). Germline CDR1 and CDR2: SGHAT and FQNNGV. Trimming stripped 4 bases from V and 7 bases from J, with 14 bases between. The CDR3 has 14 residues. CDR3 sequence: CASSSLQGVNEQFF. In nucleotides, the CDR3 is TGTGCCAGCAGCTCCTTACAGGGAGTGAATGAGCAGTTCTTC. Full variable domain (remainder filled in from reference TRBV11-2 and TRBJ2-1): EAGVAQSPRYKIIEKRQSVAFWCNPISGHATLYWYQQILGQGPKLLIQFQNNGVVDDSQLPKDRFSAERLKGVDSTLKIQPAKLEDSAVYLCASSSLQGVNEQFFGPGTRLTVL.

The count of this clonotype is one. The chain is built from TRBV7-9 and TRBJ2-1; 8 nucleotides align to TRBD2. V lost 5 bases to trimming and J lost 7 bases; unmatched junction nucleotides: 10. Germline loops: CDR1 SEHNR, CDR2 FQNEAQ (reference sequence). The CDR3 totals 15 residues. The CDR3 DNA reads as TGTGCCAGCAGCCCGACTAGCGTGATTCTTAATGAGCAGTTCTTC. The encoded protein is CASSPTSVILNEQFF.